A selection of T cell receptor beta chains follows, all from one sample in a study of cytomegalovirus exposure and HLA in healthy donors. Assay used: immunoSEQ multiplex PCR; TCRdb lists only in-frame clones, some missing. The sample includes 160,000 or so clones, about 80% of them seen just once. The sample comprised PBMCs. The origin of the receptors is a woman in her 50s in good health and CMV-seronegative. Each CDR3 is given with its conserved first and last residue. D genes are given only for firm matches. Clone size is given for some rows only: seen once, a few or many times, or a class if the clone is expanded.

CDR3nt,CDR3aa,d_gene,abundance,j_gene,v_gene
TGTGCCAGCGGCCACAGGGAAAACTATGGCTACACCTTC,CASGHRENYGYTF,-,-,TRBJ1-2,TRBV9
TGTGCCAGCAGCCCAAGGACTAGCGGGAGGAGTGAGCAGTTCTTC,CASSPRTSGRSEQFF,TRBD2,-,TRBJ2-1,TRBV11-3
TGTGCCAGCACCACCGGGACAAAGAACACTGAAGCTTTCTTT,CASTTGTKNTEAFF,-,once,TRBJ1-1,TRBV28
TGTGCCAGTATTCAAACTGGACTAGGATTCTCAAATGAGCAGTTCTTC,CASIQTGLGFSNEQFF,TRBD2,once,TRBJ2-1,TRBV19
TGTGCCAGCAGCTCGGGACAGGTGTTGGATGGCTACACCTTC,CASSSGQVLDGYTF,TRBD1,-,TRBJ1-2,TRBV7-8
TGTGCCAGCAGCTTTAGCGGGAGGGACTACAATGAGCAGTTCTTC,CASSFSGRDYNEQFF,TRBD2,few,TRBJ2-1,TRBV9
TGTGCCAGCAGGGAAAGGAGCGGTTACTACAATGAGCAGTTCTTC,CASRERSGYYNEQFF,-,-,TRBJ2-1,TRBV7-2
TGTGCCAGCAGCGGGGGGGGTGAGCGTGGCTACACCTTC,CASSGGGERGYTF,-,-,TRBJ1-2,TRBV9
TGTGCCAGCTCACCACGGTCGACTAGCGGGAGCACATCCTACAATGAGCAGTTCTTC,CASSPRSTSGSTSYNEQFF,TRBD2,-,TRBJ2-1,TRBV18
TGTGCCAGCAGTGATGACAGGGGCAATCAGCCCCAGCATTTT,CASSDDRGNQPQHF,TRBD1,-,TRBJ1-5,TRBV28
TGTGCCAGCAGCGCCTCCTCGAGCTCCTACAATGAGCAGTTCTTC,CASSASSSSYNEQFF,-,-,TRBJ2-1,TRBV9
TGTGCCAGCAGTACCGGACAGGGGGCGTATAATGAGCAGTTCTTC,CASSTGQGAYNEQFF,TRBD1,-,TRBJ2-1,TRBV6-1
TGTGCCACCGGCGGACGTGGGGGCAAGAACACTGAAGCTTTCTTT,CATGGRGGKNTEAFF,-,-,TRBJ1-1,TRBV15
TGCAGCGTTGGAGTGCCACAGGGGGCGTTAGCCGAGCAGTACTTC,CSVGVPQGALAEQYF,TRBD1,-,TRBJ2-7,TRBV29-1
TGCGCCAGCAGCAGGCGCTTAGCGGGAAGCTCCTACGAGCAGTACTTC,CASSRRLAGSSYEQYF,TRBD2,once,TRBJ2-7,TRBV4-1
TGTGCCAGCAGCCGTACTAACTATGGCTACACCTTC,CASSRTNYGYTF,-,-,TRBJ1-2,TRBV11-2
TGTGCCAGCAGCGCGTTGGGACAGGGGGTCACTGAAGCTTTCTTT,CASSALGQGVTEAFF,TRBD1,-,TRBJ1-1,TRBV9
TGTGCCAGCAGCTTAAAACCGGGACAGCCAAACAATGAGCAGTTCTTC,CASSLKPGQPNNEQFF,TRBD1,-,TRBJ2-1,TRBV7-3
TGTGCCAGTAGTCCCCTAGCGGGAGGTGCAGAGACCCAGTACTTC,CASSPLAGGAETQYF,TRBD2,few,TRBJ2-5,TRBV19
TGTGCCAGCAGCCCGGCCGGGGAGGATGAGCAGTTCTTC,CASSPAGEDEQFF,-,-,TRBJ2-1,TRBV7-7
TGTGCCAGCAGTAACAGGGGGTTGGATACGCAGTATTTT,CASSNRGLDTQYF,TRBD1,-,TRBJ2-3,TRBV25-1
TGTGCCAGCAGTTTGCGGGAGAGGTACGAGCAGTACTTC,CASSLRERYEQYF,TRBD2,-,TRBJ2-7,TRBV27
TGTGCCAGCAGGGTGGAGGGAATAGTTCGGGAGACCCAGTACTTC,CASRVEGIVRETQYF,-,-,TRBJ2-5,TRBV2
TGTGCCAGCAGATATACACAGGGGGCTGAAGGAAACACCATATATTTT,CASRYTQGAEGNTIYF,TRBD1,-,TRBJ1-3,TRBV5-5
TGTGCCAGCAGTGAACCCGGGGGTGGAAACACCATATATTTT,CASSEPGGGNTIYF,-,-,TRBJ1-3,TRBV25-1
TGTGCCAGTAGTACGGGACAGATCAATCAGCCCCAGCATTTT,CASSTGQINQPQHF,TRBD1,-,TRBJ1-5,TRBV19
TGTGCCAGCGCTACAAGCGGGGAGAACACTGAAGCTTTCTTT,CASATSGENTEAFF,-,-,TRBJ1-1,TRBV6-4
TGTGCCAGCAGGGGACAGGGGTGGGGGGTGGAGACCCAGTACTTC,CASRGQGWGVETQYF,TRBD1,-,TRBJ2-5,TRBV5-4
TGTGCCAGCAGCTTACGGCGGGACGGCTACACCTTC,CASSLRRDGYTF,-,once,TRBJ1-2,TRBV7-8
TGCGCCAGCAACGGGAGACTAGTGCTATACGAGCAGTACTTC,CASNGRLVLYEQYF,-,-,TRBJ2-7,TRBV10-2
TGTGCCAGCAGCCAGAATGTACAGCCCCAGCATTTT,CASSQNVQPQHF,-,once,TRBJ1-5,TRBV21-1
TGTGCCAGCAGTGACCCCTACAGGGGGCTGGCTAATGAAAAGCTGTTTTTT,CASSDPYRGLANEKLFF,TRBD1,once,TRBJ1-4,TRBV25-1
TGTGCCTGGAGTAGGGGCGAGCAGTACTTC,CAWSRGEQYF,-,-,TRBJ2-7,TRBV30
TGTGCCAGCAGTCTTTCAGGGGGCGCAGAAAAACTGTTTTTT,CASSLSGGAEKLFF,TRBD1,-,TRBJ1-4,TRBV25-1
TGTGCCAGCAGTGGGGGGGGAGCGAGTAATGAGCAGTTCTTC,CASSGGGASNEQFF,TRBD2,-,TRBJ2-1,TRBV2
TGTGCCAGTAGTCGGTCCTTACTGAACACTGAAGCTTTCTTT,CASSRSLLNTEAFF,-,-,TRBJ1-1,TRBV19
TGTGCCAGCAGCTTAACTAGCGGGGGAATAAATGAGCAGTTCTTC,CASSLTSGGINEQFF,TRBD2,-,TRBJ2-1,TRBV7-2
TGTGCCAGCAGCCGACCTCTGGGGCTAGATACGCAGTATTTT,CASSRPLGLDTQYF,-,-,TRBJ2-3,TRBV7-2
TGTGCCAGCAGCTTTGGGAGGTCCGAAAAACTGTTTTTT,CASSFGRSEKLFF,-,-,TRBJ1-4,TRBV5-4
TGCGCCAGCAGCCGCGGGACAGGGGGAAGGGAGACCCAGTACTTC,CASSRGTGGRETQYF,TRBD1,-,TRBJ2-5,TRBV5-1
TGTGCCAGCAGTGCAGGGACCTACGAGCAGTACTTC,CASSAGTYEQYF,-,-,TRBJ2-7,TRBV6-1
TGTGCCATCAGTGTAATCTGGGCAGGGGGTGGTCCAGATACGCAGTATTTT,CAISVIWAGGGPDTQYF,TRBD1,-,TRBJ2-3,TRBV10-3
TGTGCCAGCAGTTTAGAGAGGGGGGGTTCCTACGAGCAGTACTTC,CASSLERGGSYEQYF,-,-,TRBJ2-7,TRBV28
TGCAGCGTTGAAGGGATAGGAGGGACTAGCGCAGATACGCAGTATTTT,CSVEGIGGTSADTQYF,TRBD2,-,TRBJ2-3,TRBV29-1
TGTGCCAGCAAATTAGTAATTGCCTCCGAGCAGTACTTC,CASKLVIASEQYF,-,-,TRBJ2-7,TRBV28
TGTGCCACCAGCAGAGATCTAGCGGGAGGGTACGGGGAGCTGTTTTTT,CATSRDLAGGYGELFF,TRBD2,-,TRBJ2-2,TRBV15
TGTGCCAGCAGTTTCAACCCATTAGCTCGAGATACGCAGTATTTT,CASSFNPLARDTQYF,-,-,TRBJ2-3,TRBV27
TGTGCCAGCAGCTTGGGTGGGGCACTGAACACCGGGGAGCTGTTTTTT,CASSLGGALNTGELFF,-,-,TRBJ2-2,TRBV5-4
TGTGCCAGCAGCTTCGATCCTAGGGGCCCCTACGAGCAGTACTTC,CASSFDPRGPYEQYF,-,-,TRBJ2-7,TRBV7-2